A selection of T cell receptor beta chains follows, all from one sample in a study of cytomegalovirus exposure and HLA in healthy donors. The table came from immunoSEQ multiplex PCR; TCRdb's copy has only in-frame clones and leaves some out. This table holds over 200,000 clones, approximately 83% found once. The specimen was PBMCs. These receptors came from a woman aged 30 to 39 in good health and CMV-seropositive. CDR3s include the opening cysteine and the closing phenylalanine or tryptophan. The D gene is left open where the match is weak. Expanded clones get a size class; other rows say once, few or many, or leave the size out.

cdr3_length	clone_size	d_call	j_call	v_call	cdr3_nt	cdr3_aa
13	-	-	TRBJ2-3	TRBV12-5	TGTGCTAGTGGTTTAGCGGCCACAGATACGCAGTATTTT	CASGLAATDTQYF
17	-	TRBD2	TRBJ2-5	TRBV4-1	TGCGCCAGCAGCCAAGTTATGGTAGCGGGAGTTTCAGAGACCCAGTACTTC	CASSQVMVAGVSETQYF
15	-	-	TRBJ1-2	TRBV5-5	TGTGCCAGCAGCTTGGGCCTCACAGGTTACTATGGCTACACCTTC	CASSLGLTGYYGYTF
14	once	-	TRBJ1-5	TRBV30	TGTGCCTGGAGTGTCCCCCAGGGTTTGCAGCCCCAGCATTTT	CAWSVPQGLQPQHF
18	few	-	TRBJ2-1	TRBV12-2	TGTGCAAGTCGCTTAGTGAGGCTAGCGGGTTACCAGACGAATGAGCAGTTCTTC	CASRLVRLAGYQTNEQFF
17	-	TRBD2	TRBJ2-2	TRBV2	TGTGCCAGCAGCGGAAGACTAGCGGGAAAAAACACCGGGGAGCTGTTTTTT	CASSGRLAGKNTGELFF
18	-	-	TRBJ2-2	TRBV7-9	TGTGCCAGCGAGTCAACTAATTCGGGCGGATGGAACACCGGGGAGCTGTTTTTT	CASESTNSGGWNTGELFF
15	-	-	TRBJ1-1	TRBV6-5	TGTGCCAGCAGGCAGGGAGCCTACGTAACCTCTGAAGCTTTCTTT	CASRQGAYVTSEAFF
11	-	-	TRBJ1-1	TRBV25-1	TGTGCCAGCAGATGGGGGGGGGAAGCTTTCTTT	CASRWGGEAFF
15	-	TRBD1	TRBJ1-1	TRBV18	TGTGCCAGCTCACCTTTAGGGACAGGGGGCACTGAAGCTTTCTTT	CASSPLGTGGTEAFF
13	-	-	TRBJ2-7	TRBV6-5	TGTGCCAGCAGACGGCAGAGAGATTACGAGCAGTACTTC	CASRRQRDYEQYF
13	-	-	TRBJ1-1	TRBV2	TGTGCCAGCGGGGTAGAGGTGGACACTGAAGCTTTCTTT	CASGVEVDTEAFF
14	medium-sized	-	TRBJ2-3	TRBV6-4	TGTGCCAGCAGTGACGAGCCAGCGGTTGGTACGCAGTATTTT	CASSDEPAVGTQYF
16	-	TRBD1	TRBJ1-2	TRBV4-2	TGTGCCAGCAGCCTAACGTGGGACAGAAATAACTATGGCTACACCTTC	CASSLTWDRNNYGYTF
12	-	-	TRBJ2-7	TRBV6-5	TGTGCCAGCAGCAACAACCAATACGAGCAGTACTTC	CASSNNQYEQYF
14	few	-	TRBJ2-7	TRBV7-9	TGTGCCAGCGGAGGCAGGGGGGGATCCTACGAGCAGTACTTC	CASGGRGGSYEQYF
12	-	-	TRBJ2-1	TRBV30	TGTGCCTGGAGTCGAATTAGATATGAGCAGTTCTTC	CAWSRIRYEQFF
15	-	-	TRBJ2-7	TRBV4-1	TGCGCCAGCAGCCAAACCTCAGGGAGCTCCTACGAGCAGTACTTC	CASSQTSGSSYEQYF
14	-	-	TRBJ2-7	TRBV9	TGTGCCAGCAGCCCCCGAAGCAGGGGTAACGAGCAGTACTTC	CASSPRSRGNEQYF
15	-	TRBD1	TRBJ1-1	TRBV11-1	TGTGCCAGCAGCTTCAGGGGGGTTCGGTTCGCTGAAGCTTTCTTT	CASSFRGVRFAEAFF
16	-	-	TRBJ2-2	TRBV9	TGTGCCAGCAGCGCCCACTCGCAGGGTTTCACCGGGGAGCTGTTTTTT	CASSAHSQGFTGELFF
14	-	-	TRBJ2-3	TRBV6-4	TGTGCCAGCAGTCTGTCACAGGGCACAGATACGCAGTATTTT	CASSLSQGTDTQYF
13	-	-	TRBJ1-1	TRBV7-3	TGTGCCAGCAGCTTATCGCCGGAGACTGAAGCTTTCTTT	CASSLSPETEAFF
16	once	TRBD2	TRBJ2-1	TRBV7-9	TGTGCCAGCAGCTTAATGGACGGAGCGGGAGTACATGAGCAGTTCTTC	CASSLMDGAGVHEQFF
15	few	-	TRBJ1-1	TRBV15	TGTGCCACCAGCAGGGACAGTATAGAGGACACTGAAGCTTTCTTT	CATSRDSIEDTEAFF
16	-	TRBD1	TRBJ2-2	TRBV27	TGTGCCAGCAGTTTCCTACTAGACAGGGGCACCGGGGAGCTGTTTTTT	CASSFLLDRGTGELFF
16	-	-	TRBJ2-3	TRBV7-8	TGTGCCAGCAGCTTATACGTCCAGCCTAGCACAGATACGCAGTATTTT	CASSLYVQPSTDTQYF
13	once	-	TRBJ1-1	TRBV5-6	TGTGCCAGCAGCTTCGAGGGCCTCTCTGAAGCTTTCTTT	CASSFEGLSEAFF
12	-	-	TRBJ2-7	TRBV5-4	TGTGCCAGCAGCTTGGCCGCCTACGAGCAGTACTTC	CASSLAAYEQYF
14	-	-	TRBJ1-3	TRBV14	TGTGCCAGCAGCCAAGTTCGGGAAGGAAACACCATATATTTT	CASSQVREGNTIYF
13	-	-	TRBJ2-7	TRBV29-1	TGCAGCGTTCTCAGGACGGAGAGCTACGAGCAGTACTTC	CSVLRTESYEQYF
20	-	-	TRBJ2-7	TRBV18	TGTGCCAGCTCACCACCCTGGACCTATAATAGCGGAGCCGTTGAGAACGAGCAGTACTTC	CASSPPWTYNSGAVENEQYF
19	few	TRBD2	TRBJ2-7	TRBV30	TGTGCCTGGAGTGTACGACTAGCGGAGTCCTACCTGAACGTAGGCGAGCAGTACTTC	CAWSVRLAESYLNVGEQYF
18	-	TRBD1	TRBJ2-2	TRBV28	TGTGCCAGCAGTTTATTAGGGTTGGGGGACAGAGCGACCGGGGAGCTGTTTTTT	CASSLLGLGDRATGELFF
14	-	-	TRBJ2-1	TRBV27	TGTGCCAGCAGTACGCAGGGACTTCAAAATGAGCAGTTCTTC	CASSTQGLQNEQFF
13	-	-	TRBJ2-2	TRBV4-2	TGTGCCAGCAGCCAAAGGTGGGCCGGGGAGCTGTTTTTT	CASSQRWAGELFF
12	-	-	TRBJ1-1	TRBV2	TGTGCCAGCGATTGGATTCACACTGAAGCTTTCTTT	CASDWIHTEAFF
15	-	-	TRBJ2-1	TRBV10-1	TGCGCCAGCAGTCAGCGGTCCGGGGCTTACAATGAGCAGTTCTTC	CASSQRSGAYNEQFF
14	once	-	TRBJ2-2	TRBV27	TGTGCCAGCTCCGGGACAAGGAACACCGGGGAGCTGTTTTTT	CASSGTRNTGELFF
13	-	-	TRBJ2-5	TRBV6-5	TGTGCCAGCAGTTACAGGGGGTTAGGGACCCAGTACTTC	CASSYRGLGTQYF
14	-	-	TRBJ2-4	TRBV4-3	TGCGCCAGCAGCCAAGGACAGGCCAAAAACATTCAGTACTTC	CASSQGQAKNIQYF
14	-	-	TRBJ2-3	TRBV30	TGTGCCTGGAGTGAGGGATACGCCACAGATACGCAGTATTTT	CAWSEGYATDTQYF
13	few	TRBD1	TRBJ2-7	TRBV29-1	TGCAGCGTGACCCGACAGGGGCCCTTCGAGCAGTACTTC	CSVTRQGPFEQYF
15	-	-	TRBJ1-1	TRBV10-1	TGCGCCAGCAGTGAAGATATTTTGGGGGGCACTGAAGCTTTCTTT	CASSEDILGGTEAFF
12	-	-	TRBJ1-2	TRBV2	TGTGCCAGCATCTTTCGAACTAATGGCTACACCTTC	CASIFRTNGYTF
14	few	TRBD2	TRBJ2-7	TRBV5-1	TGCGCCAGCACAAGCGGGAGGGCCGGGTCCGAGCAGTACTTC	CASTSGRAGSEQYF
12	few	-	TRBJ1-5	TRBV7-2	TGTGCCAGCAGCTTGTTTAATCAGCCCCAGCATTTT	CASSLFNQPQHF
12	-	-	TRBJ1-1	TRBV29-1	TGCAGCGTTGAAGGGTGGCGTACTGAAGCTTTCTTT	CSVEGWRTEAFF
13	-	-	TRBJ1-1	TRBV10-3	TGTGCCATCAGTGGGGTTTCGAACACTGAAGCTTTCTTT	CAISGVSNTEAFF